The entry that follows covers one T cell receptor (beta chain) sequence. Its antigen is unknown. This entry comes from a study of naive and memory T cell subsets. V was clipped by 4 bases and J by 4 bases, with 14 bases between them. The CDR3 spans 14 residues. Per the germline V gene, CDR1 is ENHRY and CDR2 is SYGVKD. Both TRBC1 and TRBC2 were covered by a beta constant-region primer of two equimolar oligonucleotides. TCRdb passed the UMI-ligation and nested PCR reads through MiXCR, listing each CDR3 protein once. Found here are around 160,000 distinct CDR3 sequences, over 15% of them singletons; the top ten hold more than 0.13%. Study outcomes and limitations: Over 95% of naive TCR sequences appeared only once after error correction, unlike memory subsets.

Specimen: naive CD4+ T cells from blood. This clonotype was sampled from a human donor in good health. The rearrangement joins TRBV10-3 to TRBJ2-7; a possible D gene is TRBD2 (6 bases). CDR3 coding DNA: TGTGCCATCAGTGGCGGGGAGAGACATTACGAGCAGTACTTC. Its protein is CAISGGERHYEQYF.